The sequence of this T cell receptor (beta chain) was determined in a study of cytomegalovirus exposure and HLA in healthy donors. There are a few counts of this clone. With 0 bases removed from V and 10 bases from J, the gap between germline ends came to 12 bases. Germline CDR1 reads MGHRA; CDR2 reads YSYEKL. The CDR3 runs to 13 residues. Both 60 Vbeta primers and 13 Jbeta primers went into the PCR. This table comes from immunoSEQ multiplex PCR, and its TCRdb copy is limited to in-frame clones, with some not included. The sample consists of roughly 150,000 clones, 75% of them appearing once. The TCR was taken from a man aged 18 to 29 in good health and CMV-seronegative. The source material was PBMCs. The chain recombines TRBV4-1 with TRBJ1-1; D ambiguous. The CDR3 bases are TGCGCCAGCAGCCAAGAGGGTCGGAGATTAGCTTTCTTT. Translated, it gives CASSQEGRRLAFF.